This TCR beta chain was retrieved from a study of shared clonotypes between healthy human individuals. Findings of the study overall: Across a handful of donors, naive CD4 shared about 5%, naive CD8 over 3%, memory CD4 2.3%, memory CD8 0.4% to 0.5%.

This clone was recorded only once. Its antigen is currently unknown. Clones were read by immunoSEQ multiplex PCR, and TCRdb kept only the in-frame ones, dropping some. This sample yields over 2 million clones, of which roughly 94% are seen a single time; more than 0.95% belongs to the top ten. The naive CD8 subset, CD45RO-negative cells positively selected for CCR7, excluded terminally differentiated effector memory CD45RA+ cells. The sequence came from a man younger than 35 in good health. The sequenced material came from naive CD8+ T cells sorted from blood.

The CDR3 spells CASSLYGEGSYEQYF. The DNA for the CDR3 is TGTGCCAGCAGTTTATACGGGGAAGGGTCCTACGAGCAGTACTTC. The chain joins TRBV28 to TRBJ2-7; D is possibly TRBD2 (5 bases). Germline CDR1 is MDHEN and CDR2 is SYDVKM. V shed 1 base and J shed 1 base, with 11 bases lying between them. The CDR3 extends over 15 amino acids.